These 5 T cell receptor beta chains came from one sample sequenced in a study of cytomegalovirus exposure and HLA in healthy donors (dated by TCRdb to about 2017). Libraries were constructed by the immunoSEQ multiplex PCR assay. The multiplex PCR relied on a mix of 60 forward primers for TCR Vbeta segments and 13 reverse primers for TCR Jbeta segments. Not all clones reach the TCRdb copy of this immuneACCESS table, which keeps in-frame sequences only. Checked studies attribute under half of the gap to unresolved V genes and leave the rest unexplained. The table of this sample itemizes 60,000 or so clones. Together, the top ten hold approximately 8.9% of the sample. Sequencing input: PBMCs. These receptors were collected from a man aged 50-60 years in good health and CMV-seropositive.

The chain employs TRBV5-1 and TRBJ1-1, with TRBD1 matching 9 bases. CDR1 is SGHRS, CDR2 YFSETQ, per germline. The trim removed 3 bases at V and 4 bases at J, leaving 4 bases unmatched. The CDR3 has 14 amino acids. The CDR3 sequence is CASSWTGVRTEAFF. DNA for the CDR3: TGCGCCAGCAGCTGGACAGGGGTCCGCACTGAAGCTTTCTTT.

The J gene is TRBJ2-1, the V gene TRBV7-2; D is unresolved. V was pared by 1 base and J by 5 bases, with 6 bases between. Germline V gene data show CDR1 as SGHTA and CDR2 as FQGNSA. The CDR3 covers 13 residues. CDR3 residues: CASSLGLNNEQFF. CDR3 DNA sequence: TGTGCCAGCAGCTTAGGTCTAAACAATGAGCAGTTCTTC.

The V call is TRBV5-1, the J call TRBJ2-1; tentatively, D is TRBD1 (7 bases). Germline assignment: CDR1 SGHRS and CDR2 YFSETQ. V shed 3 bases and J shed 7 bases, with 14 bases lying between them. The CDR3 covers 14 residues. CDR3 nucleotides: TGCGCCAGCAGCTCCGGGGGACAGATTAATGAGCAGTTCTTC. It yields the protein CASSSGGQINEQFF.

The rearrangement links TRBV6-5 to TRBJ1-4, with TRBD1 matching over 9 bases. There are 14 residues in the CDR3. J was trimmed by 5 bases and V by 6 bases; bases with no gene match: 4. Germline-derived CDR1 and CDR2 are MNHEY and SVGAGI. For the CDR3, the DNA is TGTGCCAGCAGCACGGGACAGGGAAATGAAAAACTGTTTTTT. It encodes CASSTGQGNEKLFF.

The chain employs TRBV29-1 and TRBJ1-2; perhaps TRBD1 as D (5 bases). Per the germline V gene, CDR1 is SQVTM and CDR2 is ANQGSEA. V was cut by 6 bases and J by 6 bases, with 11 bases left in between. The CDR3 is 11 amino acids. The DNA of the CDR3 is TGCAGCGTCCCGGGGGTGAATGGCTACACCTTC. It encodes CSVPGVNGYTF.